This passage covers 27 T cell receptor beta chains from one sample sequenced in a study of blood T cell repertoires in COVID-19. Sequenced by immunoSEQ multiplex PCR; TCRdb stores in-frame clones only, minus some. The sample holds tens of thousands of clones, 81% seen once. The sequenced sample consisted of peripheral blood. The source is a man between 65 and 80 years old with COVID-19, enrolled during active disease.

This chain connects TRBV19 to TRBJ1-3; 8 bases fit TRBD1. Germline V gene sequence: CDR1 LNHDA, CDR2 SQIVND (reference sequence). The CDR3 spans 14 residues. V shed 5 bases and J 4 bases; nucleotides not matched to a gene: 4. Here the CDR3 reads CASSLRTGGNTIYF. Written as DNA, the CDR3 is TGTGCCAGTAGTTTGCGGACAGGGGGAAACACCATATATTTT.

The gene calls are TRBV7-9 and TRBJ2-3; maybe TRBD2 (6 bases). V lost 5 bases to trimming and J lost 1 base, with 13 bases between them. Germline CDR1 reads SEHNR; CDR2 reads FQNEAQ (reference sequence). The CDR3 has 15 residues. DNA of the CDR3: TGTGCCAGCAGCCCCTACGGGGGTCGCACAGATACGCAGTATTTT. Encoded protein: CASSPYGGRTDTQYF.

This clone has only a few counts. The chain combines TRBV6-2 or TRBV6-3 with TRBJ2-2, with D hard to call. V was trimmed by 0 bases and J by 2 bases, leaving 13 bases between them. CDR1 and CDR2 from the germline V gene are MNHEY and SVGEGT. The CDR3 has 17 amino acids. For the CDR3, the DNA is TGTGCCAGCAGTTACTCGTGGCAGGTACTCAACACCGGGGAGCTGTTTTTT. It specifies CASSYSWQVLNTGELFF.

The chain links TRBV6-5 to TRBJ1-1; TRBD1 might be the D (5 bases). Germline loops: CDR1 MNHEY, CDR2 SVGAGI. Between the trimmed V and J ends, which lost 6 bases and 10 bases, there was a span of 18 bases. The CDR3 sequence is 13 residues long. This CDR3 is CASSPPLGGGAFF. CDR3 sequence (DNA): TGTGCCAGCAGCCCACCTTTGGGGGGGGGAGCTTTCTTT.

V gene TRBV5-4 combines with J gene TRBJ2-7, with 9 bases identical to TRBD1. This CDR3 has 14 residues. Germline CDR1 reads SGHNT; CDR2 reads YYREEE (reference sequence). V trimming: 4 bases; J trimming: 4 bases; junction bases outside the gene matches: 6. CDR3 in amino acids: CASSRGQGGYEQYF. For the CDR3, the DNA is TGTGCCAGCAGCCGGGGACAGGGTGGGTACGAGCAGTACTTC.

This clone was detected a few times. The chain is built from TRBV28 and TRBJ1-5; D not certain. The germline CDR1 and CDR2 sequences are MDHEN and SYDVKM. This CDR3 spans 15 amino acids. V was shortened by 3 bases and J by 0 bases, with 9 bases between the two germline ends. CDR3 coding DNA: TGTGCCAGCAGTTTGGGGAGCTATAGCAATCAGCCCCAGCATTTT. As protein: CASSLGSYSNQPQHF. The whole variable domain, remainder taken from reference TRBV28 and TRBJ1-5, is DVKVTQSSRYLVKRTGEKVFLECVQDMDHENMFWYRQDPGLGLRLIYFSYDVKMKEKGDIPEGYSVSREKKERFSLILESASTNQTSMYLCASSLGSYSNQPQHFGDGTRLSIL.

This chain joins TRBV7-6 and TRBJ2-2; tentative D call: TRBD2 (5 bases). Germline assignment: CDR1 SGHVS and CDR2 FNYEAQ. V shed 5 bases and J shed 0 bases, with 13 bases lying between them. The CDR3 is 16 amino acids. The CDR3 DNA reads TGTGCCAGCAGCAGGAACGGAGGAGCGAACACCGGGGAGCTGTTTTTT. Translated, it gives CASSRNGGANTGELFF. The full variable domain, in which reference TRBV7-6 and TRBJ2-2 provide the parts outside the CDR3, is GAGVSQSPRYKVTKRGQDVALRCDPISGHVSLYWYRQALGQGPEFLTYFNYEAQQDKSGLPNDRFSAERPEGSISTLTIQRTEQRDSAMYRCASSRNGGANTGELFFGEGSRLTVL.

This chain uses TRBV2 with TRBJ2-7; possible D gene TRBD2, 6 bases. The length of the CDR3 is 14 residues. Germline V gives CDR1 SNHLY, CDR2 FYNNEI. V lost 7 bases, J lost 3 bases, and 16 bases lay in between. CDR3 bases: TGTGCCAGCATGTGGGGGACTCAACTCTACGAGCAGTACTTC. This translates into CASMWGTQLYEQYF.

The chain uses TRBV28 and TRBJ2-1, with TRBD2 matching 12 bases. The V and J ends lost 5 bases and 9 bases, in that order; junction bases with no gene match: 8. The CDR3 totals 15 residues. From germline, CDR1 is MDHEN and CDR2 SYDVKM. The DNA of the CDR3 is TGTGCCAGCAGTCTCCCTAGCGGGAGGGCCGTTGAGCAGTTCTTC. Its protein product is CASSLPSGRAVEQFF. Full variable domain (rest looked up from reference TRBV28 and TRBJ2-1): DVKVTQSSRYLVKRTGEKVFLECVQDMDHENMFWYRQDPGLGLRLIYFSYDVKMKEKGDIPEGYSVSREKKERFSLILESASTNQTSMYLCASSLPSGRAVEQFFGPGTRLTVL.

This clone has a handful of counts. The rearrangement links TRBV9 to TRBJ1-1; D perhaps matches TRBD1 (5 bases). Per the germline V gene, CDR1 is SGDLS and CDR2 is YYNGEE. The CDR3 totals 15 residues. Trimming cost V 0 bases and J 6 bases, with 15 bases left between them. The CDR3 reads CASSVDGREDSEAFF. The CDR3 region has the DNA TGTGCCAGCAGCGTAGACGGCAGGGAGGATTCTGAAGCTTTCTTT.

The V and J genes are TRBV6-5 and TRBJ2-7, with a tentative D call TRBD1 (5 bases). The CDR3 is made up of 15 amino acids. The germline V gene has CDR1 MNHEY and CDR2 SVGAGI. V dropped 0 bases and J dropped 3 bases, with 12 bases sitting between them. Here the CDR3 reads CASSYSAGMIYEQYF. In DNA, the CDR3 is TGTGCCAGCAGTTACTCGGCAGGGATGATCTACGAGCAGTACTTC.

The rearrangement links TRBV5-1 to TRBJ1-4; no firm D call. The V end was cut by 5 bases, the J end by 3 bases, with 11 bases between. The CDR3 sequence is 14 residues long. The germline V gene encodes CDR1 SGHRS and CDR2 YFSETQ. Here the CDR3 reads CASSPSGSNEKLFF. DNA of the CDR3: TGCGCCAGCAGTCCGTCGGGATCTAATGAAAAACTGTTTTTT.

This clone has more than one count but fewer than ten. The chain combines TRBV16 with TRBJ2-3, with 12 bases that match TRBD2. Germline V gene data show CDR1 as KGHSY and CDR2 as FQNENV. There are 15 residues in the CDR3. The junction had 6 bases not matched to a gene; V was cut back by 6 bases and J by 5 bases. CDR3 sequence reads: CASSPPGLAGDTQYF. CDR3 in DNA: TGTGCCAGCAGTCCTCCGGGACTAGCGGGAGATACGCAGTATTTT.

In DNA form, the CDR3 reads TGTGCCAGCAGCTTAACGCGGACAGGGGGTGGCTACACCTTC. Translating gives CASSLTRTGGGYTF. The chain is built from TRBV7-2 and TRBJ1-2; 10 bases are a match to TRBD1. Trimming took 2 bases from V and 7 from J; bases not matched to a gene: 4. CDR1 and CDR2 from the germline V gene are SGHTA and FQGNSA. CDR3 length: 14 amino acids.

This sequence joins TRBV5-5 and TRBJ1-2; D unresolved. The V end was cut by 4 bases, the J end by 8 bases, with 18 bases between. This CDR3 comprises 14 residues. The V gene's germline CDR1 is SGHKS and CDR2 YYEKEE (reference sequence). In nucleotides, the CDR3 is TGTGCCAGCAGCCCCCCCGACACGTTGATAGGCTACACCTTC. Protein sequence: CASSPPDTLIGYTF.

The gene calls are TRBV28 and TRBJ2-1, with 16 bases that match TRBD2. Germline loops: CDR1 MDHEN, CDR2 SYDVKM. V lost 6 bases to trimming and J lost 15 bases; unmatched junction nucleotides: 11. This CDR3 spans 15 amino acids. CDR3 DNA sequence: TGTGCCAGCAGCGATACGGGACTAGCGGGAGGGCTACTGTTCTTC. It translates to CASSDTGLAGGLLFF.

The chain uses TRBV19 and TRBJ1-5; D gene uncertain. Germline CDR1 reads LNHDA; CDR2 reads SQIVND (reference sequence). The CDR3 has 13 amino acids. The V end lost 3 bases, the J end lost 7 bases, and 10 bases lay between the germline ends. DNA of the CDR3: TGTGCCAGTAGTATTGAGGTAGAACAGCCCCAGCATTTT. This gives the protein CASSIEVEQPQHF.

V gene TRBV30 combines with J gene TRBJ1-1; D is unclear. V shed 0 bases and J shed 1 base, with 6 bases lying between them. The germline CDR1 and CDR2 sequences are GTSNPN and SVGIG (reference sequence). CDR3 length equals 13 residues. The CDR3 DNA sequence: TGTGCCTGGAGTGTACAACCGAACACTGAAGCTTTCTTT. It yields the protein CAWSVQPNTEAFF.

This clone was observed a handful of times. This chain joins TRBV25-1 and TRBJ1-4; 8 nucleotides agree with TRBD1. Germline V gives CDR1 MGHDK, CDR2 SYGVNS. The CDR3 has 13 residues. Trimming cost V 5 bases and J 16 bases; bases outside gene matches: 12. The CDR3 loop reads CASSSTWGDRWFF. CDR3 bases: TGTGCCAGCAGTTCGACCTGGGGGGACAGGTGGTTTTTT.

The chain carries TRBV7-2 and TRBJ1-2; perhaps TRBD1 as D (5 bases). Trimming pared 1 base from V and 1 base from J, leaving 13 bases between. The CDR3 extends over 16 amino acids. Germline V lookup: CDR1 SGHTA, CDR2 FQGNSA. The CDR3 here is CASSLDSGRSNYGYTF. The CDR3 region has the DNA TGTGCCAGCAGCTTAGACTCAGGGAGGAGTAACTATGGCTACACCTTC.

V is TRBV7-9 and J is TRBJ1-4; 8 bases agree with TRBD1. Germline-derived CDR1 and CDR2 are SEHNR and FQNEAQ (reference sequence). There are 16 residues in the CDR3. The V gene end was trimmed by 1 base and the J gene end by 11 bases; junction bases not matched to a gene: 12. The CDR3 nucleotides read TGTGCCAGCAGCTTAGTGGGACAGGCGGAAGTGAGGAAACTGTTTTTT. Encoded protein: CASSLVGQAEVRKLFF.

This chain uses TRBV9 with TRBJ2-3, with TRBD2 identical over 13 bases. The V gene end was trimmed by 3 bases and the J gene end by 4 bases; junction bases not matched to a gene: 5. Germline V CDR1 and CDR2: SGDLS, YYNGEE. The CDR3 sequence is 16 residues long. CDR3 sequence reads: CASSEGTSGKADTQYF. The CDR3 DNA reads TGTGCCAGCAGCGAAGGGACTAGCGGGAAGGCAGATACGCAGTATTTT.

The DNA of the CDR3 is TGTGCCAGCAGCTCCCCCGGGTCCCATAAGGGGGACACTGAAGCTTTCTTT. This sequence encodes CASSSPGSHKGDTEAFF. The genes are TRBV28 and TRBJ1-1; tentatively, D is TRBD1 (6 bases). The CDR3 has 17 residues. Trimming removed 6 bases at V and 3 bases at J, with 23 bases between. The germline V gene encodes CDR1 MDHEN and CDR2 SYDVKM. The entire variable domain, with the rest obtained from reference TRBV28 and TRBJ1-1, is as follows: DVKVTQSSRYLVKRTGEKVFLECVQDMDHENMFWYRQDPGLGLRLIYFSYDVKMKEKGDIPEGYSVSREKKERFSLILESASTNQTSMYLCASSSPGSHKGDTEAFFGQGTRLTVV.

The chain uses TRBV5-1 and TRBJ1-1, with D hard to call. From germline, CDR1 is SGHRS and CDR2 YFSETQ. Trimming cost V 0 bases and J 1 base, with 10 bases left between them. CDR3 length equals 15 residues. This CDR3 reads CASSLDGVPNTEAFF. Here the CDR3 DNA reads TGCGCCAGCAGCTTGGACGGGGTTCCGAACACTGAAGCTTTCTTT. Full variable domain (missing parts from reference TRBV5-1 and TRBJ1-1): KAGVTQTPRYLIKTRGQQVTLSCSPISGHRSVSWYQQTPGQGLQFLFEYFSETQRNKGNFPGRFSGRQFSNSRSEMNVSTLELGDSALYLCASSLDGVPNTEAFFGQGTRLTVV.

The chain has TRBV10-3 and TRBJ2-5; TRBD1 might be the D (6 bases). CDR3 size: 13 residues. Germline V gives CDR1 ENHRY, CDR2 SYGVKD. Trimming pared 8 bases from V and 5 bases from J, leaving 15 bases between. The CDR3 DNA is TGTGCCATCCAAGCGCAGGGGAGCGAGACCCAGTACTTC. It yields the protein CAIQAQGSETQYF.

CDR3 residues: CASRDKVTGTSGREEQYF. The DNA of the CDR3 is TGTGCCAGCAGGGACAAAGTGACCGGGACTAGCGGGAGAGAAGAGCAGTACTTC. V gene TRBV21-1 combines with J gene TRBJ2-7; TRBD2, the table's D call, was not compared with the DNA. TRBV21-1 is annotated as a pseudogene. This CDR3 spans 18 amino acids.

The rearrangement uses TRBV28 and TRBJ1-4; D is uncertain. This CDR3 region has 14 residues. The V gene lost 6 bases and the J gene lost 3 bases, with 11 bases spanning the gap. Per germline, CDR1 MDHEN and CDR2 SYDVKM. CDR3 DNA: TGTGCCAGCAGCGGGGAAAACGCTAATGAAAAACTGTTTTTT. Its translation is CASSGENANEKLFF.